The 8 T cell receptor beta chains listed next were all sequenced from one sample in a study of T cell repertoires in cytomegalovirus infection. TCRdb re-derived calls from the reads in MiXCR, one entry per CDR3 protein. The repertoire holds approximately 750,000 distinct CDR3 sequences, with about 40% as singletons. The sample consisted of PBMCs. These receptors came from a human donor in good health (CMV status not recorded). Some clones in this sample may be carry-over from other donors' samples.

This chain connects TRBV4-2 to TRBJ1-4, with D possibly TRBD1 on 6 matching bases. Between the trimmed V and J ends, which lost 4 bases and 8 bases, there was a span of 17 bases. There are 15 residues in the CDR3. Germline loops: CDR1 LGHNA, CDR2 YNFKEQ. CDR3 in amino acids: CASSPSGAGEEKLFF. The CDR3 nucleotides are TGTGCCAGCAGCCCCTCCGGGGCAGGGGAAGAAAAACTGTTTTTT.

This clonotype came up a few times. The chain combines TRBV15 with TRBJ2-7; a weak D match, TRBD1 (6 bases). Germline CDR1 is LNHNV and CDR2 is YYDKDF (reference sequence). Deletions cut 5 bases from V and 0 bases from J, with 8 bases between. The CDR3 has 13 amino acids. The CDR3 region has the DNA TGTGCCACCAGCCGGGACATCTCCTACGAGCAGTACTTC. Translating gives CATSRDISYEQYF.

This chain links TRBV7-6 with TRBJ1-3, with D possibly matching TRBD1 (6 bases). CDR3 length equals 15 residues. Germline V CDR1 and CDR2: SGHVS, FNYEAQ. V dropped 5 bases and J dropped 1 base, with 12 bases sitting between them. CDR3 in amino acids: CASSTSTGSGNTIYF. The CDR3 nucleotides are TGTGCCAGCAGCACCTCAACAGGGTCTGGAAACACCATATATTTT.

CDR3 loop: CASSSPTGVTEKLFF. The CDR3 nucleotides read TGTGCCAGCAGCTCCCCAACAGGGGTTACCGAAAAACTGTTTTTT. This chain joins TRBV5-4 and TRBJ1-4; 7 nucleotides align to TRBD1. With 3 bases clipped from V and 8 bases from J, the junction kept 10 bases outside the gene matches. Germline lookup yields CDR1 SGHNT and CDR2 YYREEE (reference sequence). The CDR3 is made up of 15 amino acids.

In its sample, this clonotype was seen a few times. V is TRBV28 and J is TRBJ1-1; maybe TRBD1 (6 bases). Germline-derived CDR1 and CDR2 are MDHEN and SYDVKM. The CDR3 length is 15 residues. The ends were cut back, 4 bases at V and 1 base at J, with 13 bases in the middle. The CDR3 protein is CASSSKGQGNTEAFF. The DNA of the CDR3 is TGTGCCAGCAGTTCAAAGGGACAAGGGAACACTGAAGCTTTCTTT.

This clonotype was detected only a few times. The chain is built from TRBV12-3 or TRBV12-4 and TRBJ1-1; D is unclear. The CDR3 covers 13 residues. Trimming left V 3 bases short and J 3 bases short, with 8 bases between. The CDR3 region is CASSFAEDTEAFF. The CDR3, as DNA: TGTGCCAGCAGTTTCGCGGAAGACACTGAAGCTTTCTTT.

The chain couples TRBV9 to TRBJ1-2; D is undetermined. Trimming shortened V by 0 bases and J by 5 bases, and 8 bases separated the two germline ends. Germline V CDR1 and CDR2: SGDLS, YYNGEE. CDR3 length equals 13 residues. The CDR3 loop is CASSVGQDYGYTF. The CDR3 nucleotides are TGTGCCAGCAGCGTAGGGCAGGATTATGGCTACACCTTC.

Concerning this clonotype itself: Here the CDR3 omits its conserved ending phenylalanine or tryptophan, so a read error is the likely source. The CDR3 nucleotides are TGTGCCAGCTCATCCCAGAGGATAAAAAATCAGCCCCAGCATTTG. It encodes CASSSQRIKNQPQHL. This chain joins TRBV7-8 and TRBJ1-5; D remains ambiguous. The germline CDR1 and CDR2 sequences are SGHVS and FQNEAQ. V dropped 8 bases and J dropped 4 bases, with 18 bases sitting between them. CDR3 size: 15 residues.